One sample yielded the 20 T cell receptor beta chains listed below, sequenced in a study of radiation and T cells in renal cell carcinoma. Profiling relied on immunoSEQ multiplex PCR, and the TCRdb table lists in-frame clones only, not all of them. The sample holds roughly 100,000 clones, 75% to 90% seen once. Time point reported: baseline pretreatment blood. Treatment described: 15 Gy SBRT to primary tumor, nephrectomy 4 weeks later. Sequencing used blood, obtained from a patient whose treatment included radiotherapy and nephrectomy. Every receptor here comes from a man aged 50 or older with renal cell carcinoma.

The J gene is TRBJ1-2, the V gene TRBV10-3, with TRBD1 identical over 12 bases. CDR3 length: 15 residues. Trimming removed 7 bases from V and 8 bases from J; junction bases left unmatched: 11. Germline CDR1 and CDR2: ENHRY and SYGVKD. The chain's CDR3 is CAIKPPGQGAVGYTF. For the CDR3, the DNA is TGTGCCATCAAGCCTCCGGGACAGGGGGCGGTCGGCTACACCTTC.

A single count supports this clone. The chain combines TRBV5-4 with TRBJ2-3; no clear D. Per germline, CDR1 SGHNT and CDR2 YYREEE (reference sequence). This CDR3 is 14 amino acids long. Trimming pared 2 bases from V and 0 bases from J, leaving 7 bases between. CDR3 in amino acids: CASSFDWSTDTQYF. The CDR3 nucleotides are TGTGCCAGCAGCTTCGACTGGAGCACAGATACGCAGTATTTT.

This clone was seen only once. V is TRBV6-6 and J is TRBJ1-3; D is ambiguous. The V gene's germline CDR1 is MNHNY and CDR2 SVGAGI (reference sequence). This CDR3 is 15 amino acids long. With 4 bases removed from V and 4 bases from J, the gap between germline ends came to 14 bases. The CDR3, as DNA: TGTGCCAGCAGTTGGGCCTGGACGGTCGGAAACACCATATATTTT. Its translation: CASSWAWTVGNTIYF.

The gene calls are TRBV2 and TRBJ1-1; 7 nucleotides line up with TRBD1. This CDR3 is 13 amino acids long. Germline values: CDR1 SNHLY, CDR2 FYNNEI. V dropped 8 bases and J dropped 4; count of bases not matched to a gene: 7. CDR3 bases: TGTGCCAGCCAGAGACAGGGTAGCACTGAAGCTTTCTTT. This gives the protein CASQRQGSTEAFF. Variable domain in full (rest from reference TRBV2 and TRBJ1-1): EPEVTQTPSHQVTQMGQEVILRCVPISNHLYFYWYRQILGQKVEFLVSFYNNEISEKSEIFDDQFSVERPDGSNFTLKIRSTKLEDSAMYFCASQRQGSTEAFFGQGTRLTVV.

The chain combines TRBV7-2 with TRBJ1-1, with a tentative D call TRBD1 (5 bases). The CDR3 has 15 amino acids. With 1 base removed from V and 4 bases from J, the gap between germline ends came to 13 bases. Germline loops: CDR1 SGHTA, CDR2 FQGNSA. CDR3 DNA sequence: TGTGCCAGCAGCTTAGTAACCGGGGGGATCACTGAAGCTTTCTTT. This sequence encodes CASSLVTGGITEAFF.

This clone was counted only a few times. This rearrangement joins TRBV5-4 to TRBJ2-5, with 7 nucleotides matching TRBD1. The germline V gene has CDR1 SGHNT and CDR2 YYREEE (reference sequence). V shed 4 bases and J 3 bases; nucleotides not matched to a gene: 9. The CDR3 runs to 15 residues. The CDR3 sequence is CASSQGQYEKETQYF. DNA of the CDR3: TGTGCCAGCAGCCAGGGACAGTATGAAAAAGAGACCCAGTACTTC.

The V and J genes are TRBV5-1 and TRBJ2-1; TRBD1 matches 8 bases. This CDR3 spans 16 amino acids. The germline CDR1 and CDR2 sequences are SGHRS and YFSETQ. Trimming took 4 bases from V and 0 from J; bases not matched to a gene: 6. The CDR3 here is CASSAGTGSSYNEQFF. The DNA of the CDR3 is TGCGCCAGCAGCGCAGGGACAGGTAGCTCCTACAATGAGCAGTTCTTC.

This clone was found once. The chain combines TRBV7-3 with TRBJ1-2; TRBD1 matches at 7 bases. Germline CDR1 and CDR2: SGHTA and FQGTGA. V was clipped by 6 bases and J by 4 bases; unmatched bases: 5. This CDR3 region has 13 residues. The CDR3: CASSGDRAYGYTF. In nucleotides, the CDR3 is TGTGCCAGCAGTGGCGACAGGGCCTATGGCTACACCTTC.

The chain links TRBV5-1 to TRBJ2-3, with 11 bases aligning to TRBD2. The germline V gene has CDR1 SGHRS and CDR2 YFSETQ. CDR3 length: 17 amino acids. V shed 1 base and J 3 bases; nucleotides not matched to a gene: 7. Written as DNA, the CDR3 is TGCGCCAGCAGCTTGCGGGTAGCGGGAGGGCGTACAGATACGCAGTATTTT. Translating it yields CASSLRVAGGRTDTQYF.

In its sample, this clone was seen a few times. This chain uses TRBV2 with TRBJ1-5; D ambiguous. The ends were cut back, 5 bases at V and 3 bases at J, with 5 bases in the middle. Germline CDR1 reads SNHLY; CDR2 reads FYNNEI. This CDR3 is 12 amino acids long. The CDR3 DNA sequence: TGTGCCAGCAGTCCGACCAATCAGCCCCAGCATTTT. It yields the protein CASSPTNQPQHF.

This clone was seen only once. This chain links TRBV7-3 with TRBJ2-7; 14 bases map to TRBD2. With 2 bases clipped from V and 5 bases from J, the junction kept 5 bases outside the gene matches. There are 16 residues in the CDR3. The germline V gene has CDR1 SGHTA and CDR2 FQGTGA. The CDR3 protein is CASSLGTSGSFHEQYF. Here the CDR3 DNA reads TGTGCCAGCAGCTTAGGGACTAGCGGGAGCTTCCACGAGCAGTACTTC.

This clone was detected only once. The V call is TRBV7-2, the J call TRBJ1-6; possibly TRBD1 for D (6 bases). V lost 0 bases to trimming and J lost 12 bases, with 9 bases between them. The germline gives CDR1 SGHTA, CDR2 FQGNSA. CDR3 length: 13 residues. The CDR3 region has the DNA TGTGCCAGCAGCTTAGCGGGACAAGGACCCCTCCACTTT. This gives the protein CASSLAGQGPLHF.

The gene calls are TRBV7-2 and TRBJ2-7; 8 bases map to TRBD1. The CDR3 consists of 15 residues. From germline, CDR1 is SGHTA and CDR2 FQGNSA. Trimming took 3 bases from V and 2 from J; bases not matched to a gene: 6. The chain's CDR3 is CASSFIRGQAYEQYF. The CDR3 DNA sequence: TGTGCCAGCAGCTTTATCAGGGGGCAGGCCTACGAGCAGTACTTC.

The table lists this clone with a count of one. The chain uses TRBV5-1 and TRBJ2-6, with 9 nucleotides matching TRBD2. The CDR3 has 15 residues. The germline V gene encodes CDR1 SGHRS and CDR2 YFSETQ. Trimming at V came to 4 bases and at J to 5 bases, leaving 4 bases not matched to a gene. CDR3 loop: CASSASGNRANVLTF. CDR3 bases: TGCGCCAGCAGCGCTAGCGGGAATAGGGCCAACGTCCTGACTTTC.

The rearrangement joins TRBV4-3 to TRBJ1-6; D may be TRBD1 (6 bases). The CDR3 covers 15 residues. The ends were cut back, 0 bases at V and 9 bases at J, with 12 bases in the middle. Germline loops: CDR1 LGHNA, CDR2 YSLEER. The CDR3 spells CASSQDSGGRSPLHF. CDR3 DNA: TGCGCCAGCAGCCAAGATAGCGGGGGGCGTTCACCCCTCCACTTT.

This clone was observed a few times. A junction end diverges from the germline sequence, so it may reflect a read error. The chain recombines TRBV28 with TRBJ2-1, with D perhaps assigned TRBD1 or TRBD2 (5 bases each). Germline loops: CDR1 MDHEN, CDR2 SYDVKM. The CDR3 spans 12 residues. The CDR3 nucleotides are TGTGCCAGCAGGCTGAACTGGGACGGACTCATCTTC. It codes for CASRLNWDGLIF. Combining the CDR3 with reference TRBV28 and TRBJ2-1 gives the whole variable domain DVKVTQSSRYLVKRTGEKVFLECVQDMDHENMFWYRQDPGLGLRLIYFSYDVKMKEKGDIPEGYSVSREKKERFSLILESASTNQTSMYLCASRLNWDGLIFGPGTRLTVL.

J is TRBJ2-5 and V is TRBV4-2, with 9 bases aligning to TRBD1. Germline CDR1 is LGHNA and CDR2 is YNFKEQ. The CDR3 is 17 residues long. Trimming at V came to 0 bases and at J to 5 bases, leaving 10 bases not matched to a gene. The CDR3 bases are TGTGCCAGCAGCCAAGATCCTTTTACAGGGGGCCGGGAGACCCAGTACTTC. It specifies CASSQDPFTGGRETQYF.

The rearrangement uses TRBV7-6 and TRBJ2-1; 11 positions match TRBD2. Germline trimming cut 1 base from V and 2 bases from J; bases unmatched to any gene: 1. CDR1 SGHVS and CDR2 FNYEAQ come from the germline V gene. CDR3 size: 16 residues. The CDR3 nucleotides read TGTGCCAGCAGCTTAGAACTAGCGGGAGCCTACAATGAGCAGTTCTTC. Its translation is CASSLELAGAYNEQFF.

V gene TRBV7-9 combines with J gene TRBJ1-1, with TRBD1 matching 10 bases. Germline V gives CDR1 SEHNR, CDR2 FQNEAQ (reference sequence). This CDR3 is 17 amino acids long. J lost 2 bases, V lost 5 bases, and 11 bases had no gene match. The CDR3 here is CASSKWTGGKTNTEAFF. The CDR3 DNA reads as TGTGCCAGCAGCAAATGGACAGGGGGAAAAACTAACACTGAAGCTTTCTTT.

This rearrangement joins TRBV6-6 to TRBJ2-7, with 8 bases identical to TRBD2. The length of the CDR3 is 14 residues. Losses at the gene ends were 6 bases for V and 2 bases for J; bases not matched to a gene: 6. Germline V gene lookup returns CDR1 MNHNY and CDR2 SVGAGI (reference sequence). CDR3 DNA sequence: TGTGCCAGCAGGGTTAGCGGGGCCCCCTACGAGCAGTACTTC. It codes for CASRVSGAPYEQYF.